A single TCR beta chain is shown here with its context. This specimen belongs to a study of OX40 agonist ivuxolimab in advanced cancers. About the study: Every patient in dose escalation had hepatocellular carcinoma, melanoma, renal cell or head and neck cancer.

V lost 0 bases and J lost 6; bases outside the gene matches: 9. The CDR3 contains 16 residues. The germline V gene has CDR1 SGHRS and CDR2 YFSETQ. Libraries were prepared by immunoSEQ multiplex PCR; TCRdb keeps only in-frame clonotypes and omits some of them. The repertoire holds about 65,000 clones, with about nine tenths as singletons. Patients with autoimmune history or systemic immunosuppression were excluded. The sequence came from an adult with an advanced solid tumor such as melanoma, head and neck, liver or kidney cancer. The starting material was CD4+ or CD8+ T cells sorted from blood, obtained in a trial of the OX40 agonist ivuxolimab. V usage is TRBV5-1 and J usage is TRBJ2-1; 7 bases are a match to TRBD1. Written as DNA, the CDR3 is TGCGCCAGCAGCTTGGGAGGGACAGCACCCTCCAATGAGCAGTTCTTC. Translation gives CASSLGGTAPSNEQFF.